Here is one T cell receptor (beta chain) with its context. The antigen is not known. The record originates from a study of blood T cells in healthy people across ages. Isolated per sample were at least 6 million PBMCs. Primers used in a second PCR of about 7 to 12 cycles were a sample-barcoded 5' primer and a J-beta primer mix. Each TCR beta cDNA got a 12-nucleotide random molecular identifier. From the 5' RACE reads, TCRdb called clonotypes with MiXCR, one entry per CDR3 protein. Of 600,000 or so distinct CDR3 sequences listed, about 30% were seen once; the top ten hold roughly 14%. Study findings and constraints: With unsorted PBMCs, a conclusive comparison of naive versus antigen-experienced cells was not possible. A roughly linear age-dependent decrease characterized TCR beta diversity per million T cells.

This TCR came from a woman older than 75 in good health. Sequencing was carried out using blood.

The CDR3 bases are TGTGCCAGCAGTGGATCATGGGGGGGCACAGCAGATACGCAGTATTTT. Translating it yields CASSGSWGGTADTQYF. The chain is built from TRBV6-1 and TRBJ2-3; TRBD2 might be the D (7 bases). V lost 4 bases and J lost 4, with 18 bases in between. Germline CDR1 reads MNHNS; CDR2 reads SASEGT. This CDR3 has 16 amino acids.